A single sample gave rise to the 25 T cell receptor beta chains below, sequenced in a study of blood T cell repertoires in COVID-19. Repertoires were generated with immunoSEQ multiplex PCR, while TCRdb's copy carries only in-frame clones and drops some. This table holds 200,000 to 300,000 clones, 70% to 90% found once. The sequenced sample was peripheral blood. The receptors here all came from a woman between 40 and 55 years old with acute or convalescent COVID-19.

V and J are TRBV27 and TRBJ1-5, with D perhaps matching TRBD1 (5 bases). Trimming cost V 9 bases and J 2 bases, with 17 bases left between them. This CDR3 has 15 amino acids. Germline loops: CDR1 MNHEY, CDR2 SMNVEV (reference sequence). The CDR3 here is CASHSLGEGNQPQHF. The CDR3 bases are TGTGCCAGTCACTCCCTAGGGGAAGGCAATCAGCCCCAGCATTTT.

Only a few counts were recorded for this clone. The rearrangement uses TRBV7-2 and TRBJ1-4; D gene ambiguous. The CDR3 extends over 15 amino acids. Deletions cut 4 bases from V and 7 bases from J, with 16 bases between. Germline loops: CDR1 SGHTA, CDR2 FQGNSA. In DNA form, the CDR3 reads TGTGCCAGCAGCTCCCGTCTCCTCCGGGGTGAAAAACTGTTTTTT. Its translation: CASSSRLLRGEKLFF.

Remarks on this clone: The same CDR3 also results from other DNA sequences found in this sample. This sequence joins TRBV27 and TRBJ2-7, with 10 bases aligning to TRBD2. The CDR3 is 14 residues long. The germline CDR1 and CDR2 sequences are MNHEY and SMNVEV (reference sequence). V lost 5 bases, J lost 2 bases, and 3 bases stayed unmatched. The CDR3 protein is CASSRLAGTYEQYV. The CDR3 DNA reads TGTGCCAGCAGTCGACTAGCGGGTACCTACGAGCAGTACGTC.

CDR3 bases: TGTGCCAGCAGCGTAGGGGGGGGCGGTCAGCCCCAGCATTTT. This encodes CASSVGGGGQPQHF. V gene TRBV9 combines with J gene TRBJ1-5, with a possible D match to TRBD1 (6 bases). The germline CDR1 and CDR2 sequences are SGDLS and YYNGEE. The germline V and J ends were trimmed by 0 bases and 6 bases, with 10 bases remaining between them. CDR3 length: 14 residues.

This chain connects TRBV19 to TRBJ1-6; possibly TRBD1 for D (6 bases). V was shortened by 6 bases and J by 4 bases, with 16 bases between the two germline ends. In germline, CDR1 is LNHDA, CDR2 SQIVND (reference sequence). The length of the CDR3 is 16 residues. CDR3 bases: TGTGCCAGTAGACCACCGGGGGGCTTGTATAATTCACCCCTCCACTTT. As protein: CASRPPGGLYNSPLHF.

This clone was found a few times. This chain joins TRBV6-5 and TRBJ1-1, with D maybe TRBD1 (6 bases). The V gene's germline CDR1 is MNHEY and CDR2 SVGAGI. V lost 0 bases, J lost 6 bases, and 17 bases lay in between. This CDR3 region has 16 residues. The CDR3 reads CASSYSPDSGRAEAFF. The DNA of the CDR3 is TGTGCCAGCAGTTACTCCCCGGACAGCGGCCGCGCTGAAGCTTTCTTT.

The chain links TRBV11-2 to TRBJ1-5; D is undetermined. This CDR3 is built from 15 residues. Trimming took 3 bases from V and 2 from J, leaving 11 bases between them. Germline CDR1 reads SGHAT; CDR2 reads FQNNGV. This CDR3 is CASSFGGQGNQPQHF. The CDR3 DNA is TGTGCCAGCAGCTTCGGAGGGCAAGGCAATCAGCCCCAGCATTTT.

The gene calls are TRBV5-6 and TRBJ1-2; 7 positions agree with TRBD1. The J segment lost 8 bases and the V segment lost 4 bases, leaving 11 bases of the junction unmatched. The CDR3 sequence is 14 residues long. Looked up from germline, CDR1 is SGHDT and CDR2 is YYEEEE. The chain's CDR3 is CASSPKTGPWGYTF. As DNA, the CDR3 is TGTGCCAGCAGCCCAAAGACAGGGCCATGGGGCTACACCTTC. Variable domain in full (rest from reference TRBV5-6 and TRBJ1-2): DAGVTQSPTHLIKTRGQQVTLRCSPKSGHDTVSWYQQALGQGPQFIFQYYEEEERQRGNFPDRFSGHQFPNYSSELNVNALLLGDSALYLCASSPKTGPWGYTFGSGTRLTVV.

The chain joins TRBV9 to TRBJ2-6; D is unresolved. Trimming took 0 bases from V and 1 from J, leaving 14 bases between them. The germline CDR1 and CDR2 sequences are SGDLS and YYNGEE. The CDR3 runs 18 residues. The CDR3 is CASSVVPSHGSGANVLTF. The CDR3 DNA follows: TGTGCCAGCAGCGTAGTACCCTCCCACGGTTCTGGGGCCAACGTCCTGACTTTC.

This chain uses TRBV10-3 with TRBJ1-5; TRBD1 aligns across 8 bases. Germline CDR1 reads ENHRY; CDR2 reads SYGVKD. V was clipped by 4 bases and J by 4 bases; unmatched bases: 6. There are 15 residues in the CDR3. DNA for the CDR3: TGTGCCATCAGTGCGACAGGGGATGGGAATCAGCCCCAGCATTTT. Its protein is CAISATGDGNQPQHF.

J is TRBJ1-3 and V is TRBV21-1; the table calls TRBD1, which could not be checked here. TRBV21-1 is marked as a pseudogene. The CDR3 is 19 amino acids. The DNA for the CDR3 is TGTGCCAGCAGCACGCGGACAGGGGTCTTACTAAGCTCTGGAAACACCATATATTTT. This codes for CASSTRTGVLLSSGNTIYF.

The rearrangement uses TRBV11-2 and TRBJ1-1; TRBD1 agrees at 9 bases. Germline CDR1 is SGHAT and CDR2 is FQNNGV. The CDR3 is 15 residues long. The V segment lost 6 bases and the J segment 4 bases; nucleotides outside the gene matches: 9. The CDR3, as DNA: TGTGCCAGCAGTACCGGGACAGGGTGGGCCACTGAAGCTTTCTTT. Residues: CASSTGTGWATEAFF.

The rearrangement uses TRBV3-1 (or the pseudogene TRBV3-2) and TRBJ1-2, with no clear D. This CDR3 contains 13 residues. Trimming stripped 8 bases from V and 0 bases from J, with 10 bases between. Germline V gives CDR1 LGHDT, CDR2 YNNKEL (reference sequence). CDR3 loop: CASGGGSNYGYTF. Written as DNA, the CDR3 is TGTGCCAGCGGCGGAGGGTCTAACTATGGCTACACCTTC.

This clone showed up just once. J is TRBJ2-5 and V is TRBV7-9; 8 nucleotides match TRBD1. Germline assignment: CDR1 SEHNR and CDR2 FQNEAQ (reference sequence). The trim removed 2 bases at V and 2 bases at J, leaving 13 bases unmatched. The CDR3 spans 18 residues. CDR3 residues: CASSLPKIGQGVQETQYF. The CDR3 DNA reads TGTGCCAGCAGCTTACCCAAGATAGGACAGGGTGTTCAAGAGACCCAGTACTTC.

The V gene is TRBV6-5, the J gene TRBJ1-2, with 7 bases aligning to TRBD1. This CDR3 region has 15 residues. The J segment lost 2 bases and the V segment lost 6 bases, leaving 9 bases of the junction unmatched. Per germline, CDR1 MNHEY and CDR2 SVGAGI. The CDR3 nucleotides read TGTGCCAGCAGAGCGGACCAAGGGGGCAACTATGGCTACACCTTC. As protein: CASRADQGGNYGYTF.

J is TRBJ2-2 and V is TRBV5-6, with 8 bases matching TRBD2. The CDR3 is made up of 16 amino acids. V lost 4 bases, J lost 7 bases, and 12 bases stayed unmatched. The germline V gene encodes CDR1 SGHDT and CDR2 YYEEEE. The CDR3 loop reads CASSSTGTSMFGELFF. The CDR3 DNA sequence: TGTGCCAGCAGCAGTACCGGGACTAGTATGTTCGGGGAGCTGTTTTTT.

The chain recombines TRBV7-8 with TRBJ1-3; 7 bases line up with TRBD1. The length of the CDR3 is 13 residues. Germline trimming cut 5 bases from V and 4 bases from J; bases unmatched to any gene: 2. Germline CDR1 and CDR2: SGHVS and FQNEAQ. CDR3 protein: CASSVGQGNTIYF. The CDR3, as DNA: TGTGCCAGCAGCGTGGGACAGGGAAACACCATATATTTT.

The chain links TRBV9 to TRBJ1-6; tentatively, D is TRBD1 (5 bases). This CDR3 has 15 residues. Per the germline V gene, CDR1 is SGDLS and CDR2 is YYNGEE. Deletions cut 3 bases from V and 9 bases from J, with 16 bases between. CDR3 in DNA: TGTGCCAGCAGCGGCGCGGGGGGAATGGGTTCACCCCTCCACTTT. It yields the protein CASSGAGGMGSPLHF.

The genes are TRBV10-2 and TRBJ2-4, with 7 bases fitting TRBD2. V was clipped by 2 bases and J by 6 bases; unmatched bases: 10. CDR3 length: 16 residues. CDR1 is WSHSY, CDR2 SAAADI, per germline. This CDR3 is CASSEMASGVGNIQYF. The CDR3 DNA is TGCGCCAGCAGTGAGATGGCCAGCGGGGTAGGAAACATTCAGTACTTC.

This clone was recorded a few times. The chain recombines TRBV6-1 with TRBJ1-2, with 7 bases that match TRBD1. The J segment lost 4 bases and the V segment lost 1 base, leaving 6 bases of the junction unmatched. This CDR3 is 15 amino acids long. CDR1 and CDR2 (germline): MNHNS, SASEGT. The CDR3 here is CASSEGQGSGYGYTF. CDR3 nucleotides: TGTGCCAGCAGTGAAGGACAGGGATCTGGCTATGGCTACACCTTC.

The genes are TRBV30 and TRBJ2-3; TRBD2 agrees at 8 bases. There are 14 residues in the CDR3. Germline-derived CDR1 and CDR2 are GTSNPN and SVGIG (reference sequence). Germline trimming cut 3 bases from V and 7 bases from J; bases unmatched to any gene: 9. CDR3 residues: CAWSGAGERYTQYF. The CDR3 DNA reads TGTGCCTGGAGCGGAGCGGGGGAGCGGTATACGCAGTATTTT.

The chain combines TRBV11-3 with TRBJ1-1; no firm D call. The CDR3 covers 13 residues. The V and J ends lost 5 bases and 1 base respectively, with 8 bases between them. CDR1 is SGHNT, CDR2 YENEEA, per germline. The CDR3 region has the DNA TGTGCCAGCAGCCCGAACTCGAACACTGAAGCTTTCTTT. Translated: CASSPNSNTEAFF.

The chain uses TRBV10-3 and TRBJ1-2; TRBD1 aligns across 12 bases. The CDR3 extends over 15 amino acids. Trimming removed 6 bases from V and 4 bases from J; junction bases left unmatched: 6. Germline V gene sequence: CDR1 ENHRY, CDR2 SYGVKD. Here the CDR3 reads CAISLGQGAAYGYTF. The DNA for the CDR3 is TGTGCCATCAGCCTGGGACAGGGGGCGGCCTATGGCTACACCTTC.

In DNA, the CDR3 is TGCGCCAGCAGCTTGGGGGCGGGACAGGTCTTCCAAGAGACCCAGTACTTC. It codes for CASSLGAGQVFQETQYF. V gene TRBV5-1 combines with J gene TRBJ2-5; 8 bases are shared with TRBD1. The CDR3 contains 17 residues. V lost 0 bases to trimming and J lost 1 base; unmatched junction nucleotides: 8. Germline loops: CDR1 SGHRS, CDR2 YFSETQ.

This chain uses TRBV5-4 with TRBJ2-2, with a tentative D call TRBD1 (6 bases). Germline V gives CDR1 SGHNT, CDR2 YYREEE (reference sequence). The germline V and J ends were trimmed by 1 base and 3 bases, with 10 bases remaining between them. The CDR3 extends over 15 amino acids. CDR3 bases: TGTGCCAGCAGCTTGCAGGGGAGAGACACCGGGGAGCTGTTTTTT. Protein: CASSLQGRDTGELFF.